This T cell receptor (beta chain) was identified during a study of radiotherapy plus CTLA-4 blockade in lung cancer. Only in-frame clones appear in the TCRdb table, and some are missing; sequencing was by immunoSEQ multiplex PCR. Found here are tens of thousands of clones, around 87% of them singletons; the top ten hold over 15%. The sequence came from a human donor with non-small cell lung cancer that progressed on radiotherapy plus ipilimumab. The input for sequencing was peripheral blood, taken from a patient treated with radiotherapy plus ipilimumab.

In DNA, the CDR3 is TGCGCCAGCAGCATATGGGGGAATGAAAAACTGTTTTTT. This translates into CASSIWGNEKLFF. The chain combines TRBV4-1 with TRBJ1-4, with TRBD1 as a possible D gene (5 bases). The V and J ends lost 5 bases and 5 bases respectively, with 9 bases between them. Germline assignment: CDR1 MGHRA and CDR2 YSYEKL. The CDR3 runs to 13 residues.